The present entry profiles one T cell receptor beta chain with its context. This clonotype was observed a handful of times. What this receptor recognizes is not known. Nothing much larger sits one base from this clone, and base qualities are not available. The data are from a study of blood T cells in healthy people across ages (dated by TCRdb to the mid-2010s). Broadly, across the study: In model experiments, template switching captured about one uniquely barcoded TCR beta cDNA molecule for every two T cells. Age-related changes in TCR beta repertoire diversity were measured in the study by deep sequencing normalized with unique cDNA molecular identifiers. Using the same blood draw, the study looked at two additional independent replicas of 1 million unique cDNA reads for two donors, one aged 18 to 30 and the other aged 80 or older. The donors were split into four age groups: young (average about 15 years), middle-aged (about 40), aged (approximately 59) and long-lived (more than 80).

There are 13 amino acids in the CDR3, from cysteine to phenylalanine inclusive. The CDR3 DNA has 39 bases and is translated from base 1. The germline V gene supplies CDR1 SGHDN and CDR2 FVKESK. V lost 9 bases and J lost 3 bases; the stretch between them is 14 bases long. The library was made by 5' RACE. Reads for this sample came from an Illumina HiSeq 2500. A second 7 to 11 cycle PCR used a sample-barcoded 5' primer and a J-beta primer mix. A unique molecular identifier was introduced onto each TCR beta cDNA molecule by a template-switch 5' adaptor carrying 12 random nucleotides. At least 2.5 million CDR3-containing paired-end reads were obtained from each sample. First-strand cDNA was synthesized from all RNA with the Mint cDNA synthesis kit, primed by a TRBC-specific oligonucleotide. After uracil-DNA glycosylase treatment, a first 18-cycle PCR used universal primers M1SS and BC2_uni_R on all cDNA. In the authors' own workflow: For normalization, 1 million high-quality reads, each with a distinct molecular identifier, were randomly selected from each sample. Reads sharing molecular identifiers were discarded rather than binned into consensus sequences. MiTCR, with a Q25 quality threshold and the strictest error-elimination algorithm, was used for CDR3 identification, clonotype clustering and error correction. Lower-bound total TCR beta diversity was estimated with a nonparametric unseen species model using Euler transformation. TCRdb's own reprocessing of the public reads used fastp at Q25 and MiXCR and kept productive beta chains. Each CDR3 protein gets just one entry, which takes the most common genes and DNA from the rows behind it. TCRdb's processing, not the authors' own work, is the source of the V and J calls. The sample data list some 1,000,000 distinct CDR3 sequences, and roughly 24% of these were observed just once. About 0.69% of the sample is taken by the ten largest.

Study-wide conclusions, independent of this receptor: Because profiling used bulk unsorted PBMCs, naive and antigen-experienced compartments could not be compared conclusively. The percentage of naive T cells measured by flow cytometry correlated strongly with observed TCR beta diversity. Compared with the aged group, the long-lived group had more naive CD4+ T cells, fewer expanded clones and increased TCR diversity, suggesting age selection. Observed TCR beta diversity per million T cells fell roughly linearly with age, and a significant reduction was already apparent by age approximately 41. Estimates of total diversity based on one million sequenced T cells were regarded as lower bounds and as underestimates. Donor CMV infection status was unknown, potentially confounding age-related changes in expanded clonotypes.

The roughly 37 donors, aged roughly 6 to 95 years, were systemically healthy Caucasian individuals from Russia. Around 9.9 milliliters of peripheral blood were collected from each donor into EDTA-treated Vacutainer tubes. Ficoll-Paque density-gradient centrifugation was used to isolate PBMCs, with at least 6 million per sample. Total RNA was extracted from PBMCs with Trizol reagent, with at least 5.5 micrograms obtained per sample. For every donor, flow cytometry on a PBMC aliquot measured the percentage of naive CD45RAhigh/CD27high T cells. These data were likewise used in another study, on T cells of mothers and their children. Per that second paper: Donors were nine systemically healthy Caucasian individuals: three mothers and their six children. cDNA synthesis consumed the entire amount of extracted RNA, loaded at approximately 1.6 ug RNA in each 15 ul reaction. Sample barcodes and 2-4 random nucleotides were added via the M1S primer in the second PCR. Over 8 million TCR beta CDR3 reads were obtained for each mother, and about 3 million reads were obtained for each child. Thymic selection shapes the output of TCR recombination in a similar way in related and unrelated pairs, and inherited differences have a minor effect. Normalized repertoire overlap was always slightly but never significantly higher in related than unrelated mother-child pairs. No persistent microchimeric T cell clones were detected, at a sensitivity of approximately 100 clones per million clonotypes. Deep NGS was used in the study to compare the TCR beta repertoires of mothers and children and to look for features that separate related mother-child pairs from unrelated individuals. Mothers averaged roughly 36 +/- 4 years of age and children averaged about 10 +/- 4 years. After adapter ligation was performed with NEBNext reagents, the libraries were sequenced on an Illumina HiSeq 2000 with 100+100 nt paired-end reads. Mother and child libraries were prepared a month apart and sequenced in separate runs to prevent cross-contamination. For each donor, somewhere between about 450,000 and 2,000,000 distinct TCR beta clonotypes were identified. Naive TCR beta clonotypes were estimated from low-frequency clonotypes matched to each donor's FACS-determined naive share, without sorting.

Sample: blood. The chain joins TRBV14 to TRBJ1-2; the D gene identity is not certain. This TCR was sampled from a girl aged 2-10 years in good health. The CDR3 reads CASGLTGYYGYTF. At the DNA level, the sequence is TGTGCCAGTGGCCTGACGGGGTACTATGGCTACACCTTC.